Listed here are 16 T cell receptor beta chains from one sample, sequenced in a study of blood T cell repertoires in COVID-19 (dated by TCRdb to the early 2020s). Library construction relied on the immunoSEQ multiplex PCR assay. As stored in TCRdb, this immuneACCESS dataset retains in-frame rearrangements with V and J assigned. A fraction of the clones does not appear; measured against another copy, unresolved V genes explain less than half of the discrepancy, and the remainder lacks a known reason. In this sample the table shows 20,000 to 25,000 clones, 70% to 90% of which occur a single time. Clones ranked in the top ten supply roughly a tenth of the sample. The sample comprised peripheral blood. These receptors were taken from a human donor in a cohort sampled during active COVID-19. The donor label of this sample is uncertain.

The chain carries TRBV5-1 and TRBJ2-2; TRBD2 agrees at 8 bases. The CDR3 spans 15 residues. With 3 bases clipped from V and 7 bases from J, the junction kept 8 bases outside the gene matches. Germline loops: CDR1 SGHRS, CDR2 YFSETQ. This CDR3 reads CASSWTSLHHGELFF. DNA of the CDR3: TGCGCCAGCAGCTGGACTAGCCTTCACCACGGGGAGCTGTTTTTT.

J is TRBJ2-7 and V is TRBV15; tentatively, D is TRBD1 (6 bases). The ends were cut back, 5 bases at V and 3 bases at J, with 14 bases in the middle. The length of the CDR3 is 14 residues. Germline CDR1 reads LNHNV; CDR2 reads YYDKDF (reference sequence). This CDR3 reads CATSVYRDNYEQYF. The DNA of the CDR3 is TGTGCCACCAGCGTCTACAGGGACAACTACGAGCAGTACTTC.

CDR3 residues: CASSQVIPNTGELFF. For the CDR3, the DNA is TGCGCCAGCAGCCAAGTTATTCCGAACACCGGGGAGCTGTTTTTT. J is TRBJ2-2 and V is TRBV4-1; D unresolved. Germline values: CDR1 MGHRA, CDR2 YSYEKL. With 1 base removed from V and 0 bases from J, the gap between germline ends came to 6 bases. This CDR3 is built from 15 residues.

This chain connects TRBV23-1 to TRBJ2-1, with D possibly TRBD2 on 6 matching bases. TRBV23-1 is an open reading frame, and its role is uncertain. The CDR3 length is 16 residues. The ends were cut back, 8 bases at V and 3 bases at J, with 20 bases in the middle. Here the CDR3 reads CASPKVVEGNYNEQFF. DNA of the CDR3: TGCGCCAGCCCGAAGGTAGTGGAGGGAAACTACAATGAGCAGTTCTTC.

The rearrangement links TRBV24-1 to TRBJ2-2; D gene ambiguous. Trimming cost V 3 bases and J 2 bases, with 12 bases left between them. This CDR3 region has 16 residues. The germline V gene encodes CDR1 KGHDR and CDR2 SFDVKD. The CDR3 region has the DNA TGTGCCACCAGTGATCCCGGGTACTACAACACCGGGGAGCTGTTTTTT. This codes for CATSDPGYYNTGELFF.

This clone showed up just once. The CDR3 spells CATSRGQASGTEAFF. For the CDR3, the DNA is TGTGCCACCAGCAGAGGACAGGCCTCCGGCACTGAAGCTTTCTTT. The V and J genes are TRBV15 and TRBJ1-1, with TRBD1 as a possible D gene (6 bases). Germline assignment: CDR1 LNHNV and CDR2 YYDKDF (reference sequence). Trimming left V 1 base short and J 4 bases short, with 13 bases between. There are 15 residues in the CDR3.

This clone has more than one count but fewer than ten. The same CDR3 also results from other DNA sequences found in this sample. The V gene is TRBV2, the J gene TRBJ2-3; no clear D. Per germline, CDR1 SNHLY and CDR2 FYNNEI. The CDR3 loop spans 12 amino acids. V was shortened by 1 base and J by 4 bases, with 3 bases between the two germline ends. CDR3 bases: TGTGCCAGCAGTGAAGTAGCAGATACGCAGTATTTT. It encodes CASSEVADTQYF.

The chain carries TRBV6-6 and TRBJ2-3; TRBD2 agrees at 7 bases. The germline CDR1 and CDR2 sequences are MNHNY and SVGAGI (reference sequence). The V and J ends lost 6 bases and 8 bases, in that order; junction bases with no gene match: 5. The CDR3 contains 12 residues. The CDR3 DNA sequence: TGTGCCAGCAGCCCCGGGGGGAGTACGCAGTATTTT. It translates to CASSPGGSTQYF.

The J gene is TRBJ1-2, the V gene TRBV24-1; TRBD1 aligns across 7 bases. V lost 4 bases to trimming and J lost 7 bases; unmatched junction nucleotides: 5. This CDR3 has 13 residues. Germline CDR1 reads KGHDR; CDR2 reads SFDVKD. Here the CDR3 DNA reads TGTGCCACCAGTGAGGGACAGATCGCTGGCTACACCTTC. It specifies CATSEGQIAGYTF.

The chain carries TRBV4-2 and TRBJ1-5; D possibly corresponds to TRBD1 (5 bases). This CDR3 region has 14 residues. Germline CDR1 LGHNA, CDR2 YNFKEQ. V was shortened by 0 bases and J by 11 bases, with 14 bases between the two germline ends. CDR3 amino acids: CASSQDGGEGSQHF. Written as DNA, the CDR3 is TGTGCCAGCAGCCAAGATGGGGGGGAAGGGTCCCAGCATTTT.

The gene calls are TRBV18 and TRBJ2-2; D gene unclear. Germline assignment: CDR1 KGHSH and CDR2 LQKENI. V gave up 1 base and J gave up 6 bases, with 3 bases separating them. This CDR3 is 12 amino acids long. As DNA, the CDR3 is TGTGCCAGCTCACCACTCTCCGGGGAGCTGTTTTTT. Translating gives CASSPLSGELFF.

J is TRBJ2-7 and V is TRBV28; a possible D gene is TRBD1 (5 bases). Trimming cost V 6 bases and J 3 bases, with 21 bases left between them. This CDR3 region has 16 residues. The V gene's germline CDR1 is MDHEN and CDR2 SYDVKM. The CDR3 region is CASSYTLTAYSYEQYF. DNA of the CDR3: TGTGCCAGCAGCTATACCCTGACAGCGTACAGCTACGAGCAGTACTTC.

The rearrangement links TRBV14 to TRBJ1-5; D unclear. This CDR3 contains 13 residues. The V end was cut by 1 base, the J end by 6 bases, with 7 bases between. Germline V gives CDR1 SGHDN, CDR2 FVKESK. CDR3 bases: TGTGCCAGCAGCCAAGGAGAGGGTCAGCCCCAGCATTTT. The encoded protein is CASSQGEGQPQHF.

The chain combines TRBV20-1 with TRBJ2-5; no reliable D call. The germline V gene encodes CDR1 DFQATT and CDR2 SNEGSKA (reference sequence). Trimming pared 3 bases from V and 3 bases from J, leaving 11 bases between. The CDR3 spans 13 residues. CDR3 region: CSASASWKETQYF. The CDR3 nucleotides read TGCAGTGCTAGTGCTAGTTGGAAAGAGACCCAGTACTTC.

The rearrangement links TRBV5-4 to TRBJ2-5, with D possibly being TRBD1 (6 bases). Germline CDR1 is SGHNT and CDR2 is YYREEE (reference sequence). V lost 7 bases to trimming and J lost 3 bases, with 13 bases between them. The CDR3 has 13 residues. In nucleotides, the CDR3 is TGTGCCAGCGGACAAGGGGGTGAAGAGACCCAGTACTTC. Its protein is CASGQGGEETQYF.

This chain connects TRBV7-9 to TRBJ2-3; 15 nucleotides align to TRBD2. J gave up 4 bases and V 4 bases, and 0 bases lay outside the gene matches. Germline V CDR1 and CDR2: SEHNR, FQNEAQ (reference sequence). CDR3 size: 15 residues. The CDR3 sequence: CASSWTSGRADTQYF. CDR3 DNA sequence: TGTGCCAGCAGCTGGACTAGCGGGAGGGCAGATACGCAGTATTTT.